The rows below give T cell receptor beta chains drawn from one sample of a study of T cells after yellow fever vaccination. Each CDR3 protein gets one entry after TCRdb re-called the 5' RACE reads with MiXCR. The sample shows some 350,000 distinct CDR3 sequences, 8.7% of them seen only once. The sample was PBMCs, taken on the day of the first yellow fever vaccination. These receptors were collected from a man in his late teens or twenties who received the YFV17D yellow fever vaccine. CDR3s leave out the opening cysteine and the closing phenylalanine or tryptophan.

j_call	v_call	cdr3_aa
TRBJ1-1	TRBV6-5	ASSYSMEVTRVEAF
TRBJ1-1	TRBV7-3	ASSLTGSHTEAF
TRBJ2-1	TRBV12-3/TRBV12-4	ASRPHPLAGGTYNEQF
TRBJ2-2	TRBV6-5	ASSSDFSGELF
TRBJ2-3	TRBV27	ASSSLTSGGTDTQY
TRBJ1-4	TRBV20-1	SATNRQGEEKLF
TRBJ1-4	TRBV27	ASSLRWGTNEKLF
TRBJ2-5	TRBV29-1	SVSGETETQY
TRBJ2-3	TRBV9	ASSPHSGGSTDTQY
TRBJ1-1	TRBV20-1	SASSQPNTEAF
TRBJ2-3	TRBV14	ASNRGEVADTQY
TRBJ2-3	TRBV29-1	SVEDLRPRTDTQY
TRBJ1-2	TRBV5-1	ASRQTENYGYT
TRBJ2-2	TRBV7-2	ASSPQRYGPGGKLF
TRBJ2-2	TRBV5-6	ASSLAGLFANTGELF
TRBJ2-1	TRBV24-1	ATSDPRGGSYNEQF
TRBJ2-7	TRBV7-8	ASTITGPTYEQY
TRBJ1-1	TRBV7-6	ASSSPYTEAF
TRBJ2-3	TRBV12-3/TRBV12-4	ASSFGQGVGLANTDTQY